Each of the 7 T cell receptor beta chains below was sequenced from the same sample in a study of CD8 T cells in Susac syndrome. RNA amounts of about 0.5 to 1 ug underwent reverse transcription with random hexamers. Using its own MiXCR run on the immunoSEQ multiplex PCR reads, TCRdb lists one record per CDR3 protein. In the table there are about 24,000 distinct CDR3 sequences, 85% to 95% of which are singletons. Source material: CD8+ T cells from PBMCs. The source is a human donor with Susac syndrome.

This clonotype has a single count. This sequence joins TRBV19 and TRBJ1-6; possible D gene TRBD1, 5 bases. Germline CDR1 reads LNHDA; CDR2 reads SQIVND (reference sequence). With 6 bases removed from V and 4 bases from J, the gap between germline ends came to 13 bases. The CDR3 is 15 amino acids. The CDR3 DNA follows: TGTGCCAGTAGCGGGGGACCCCTTTATAATTCACCCCTCCACTTT. Its translation: CASSGGPLYNSPLHF.

The chain has TRBV12-3 or TRBV12-4 and TRBJ2-5; D gene ambiguous. Trimming removed 7 bases at V and 5 bases at J, with 17 bases between. The CDR3 runs 14 residues. Here the CDR3 DNA reads TGTGCCAGCAACCATGCCTTGAAGGTGGAGACCCAGTACTTC. This codes for CASNHALKVETQYF.

CDR3 amino acids: CATSDLAGKDGYTF. Here the CDR3 DNA reads TGTGCCACCAGTGATTTGGCGGGTAAAGATGGCTACACCTTC. V is TRBV24-1 and J is TRBJ1-2; unclear D gene. The ends were cut back, 0 bases at V and 6 bases at J, with 10 bases in the middle. The CDR3 spans 14 residues. Germline CDR1 KGHDR, CDR2 SFDVKD.

The chain couples TRBV27 to TRBJ2-2; a possible D gene is TRBD1 (5 bases). Looked up from germline, CDR1 is MNHEY and CDR2 is SMNVEV (reference sequence). The CDR3 has 13 amino acids. The V end lost 3 bases, the J end lost 7 bases, and 9 bases lay between the germline ends. The CDR3 DNA reads TGTGCCAGCAGTTTGGTAGGGGTCGGGGAGCTGTTTTTT. This translates into CASSLVGVGELFF.

V gene TRBV25-1 combines with J gene TRBJ1-4; the D gene is possibly TRBD1 (5 bases). Trimming took 3 bases from V and 7 from J, leaving 12 bases between them. This CDR3 has 14 residues. Germline V lookup: CDR1 MGHDK, CDR2 SYGVNS. CDR3 DNA: TGTGCCAGCAGTGATAGGGGTCAGGGTGAAAAACTGTTTTTT. Amino acids: CASSDRGQGEKLFF. The full variable domain, its missing parts supplied by reference TRBV25-1 and TRBJ1-4, is EADIYQTPRYLVIGTGKKITLECSQTMGHDKMYWYQQDPGMELHLIHYSYGVNSTEKGDLSSESTVSRIRTEHFPLTLESARPSHTSQYLCASSDRGQGEKLFFGSGTQLSVL.

This chain joins TRBV19 and TRBJ2-5, with D possibly TRBD2 on 6 matching bases. CDR1 is LNHDA and CDR2 is SQIVND in the germline V gene (reference sequence). Trimming shortened V by 5 bases and J by 3 bases, and 13 bases separated the two germline ends. The CDR3 sequence is 14 residues long. In DNA, the CDR3 is TGTGCCAGTAGTCGTCCTAGCGAGAAAGAGACCCAGTACTTC. Amino acid sequence: CASSRPSEKETQYF.

In nucleotides, the CDR3 is TGTGCCAGCAGTCTCGTGTCAGGACCCCCGTGGACTGAAGCTTTCTTT. It is translated as CASSLVSGPPWTEAFF. The rearrangement links TRBV28 to TRBJ1-1; D unresolved. Trimming removed 5 bases at V and 5 bases at J, with 21 bases between. Germline CDR1 and CDR2: MDHEN and SYDVKM. This CDR3 region has 16 residues. Variable domain in full (rest from reference TRBV28 and TRBJ1-1): DVKVTQSSRYLVKRTGEKVFLECVQDMDHENMFWYRQDPGLGLRLIYFSYDVKMKEKGDIPEGYSVSREKKERFSLILESASTNQTSMYLCASSLVSGPPWTEAFFGQGTRLTVV.